The TCR beta chain under discussion was sequenced for a study of early T cells in non-severe SARS-CoV-2 infection. Tagging with unique molecular identifiers was applied to individual cDNA molecules. One entry per CDR3 protein results from TCRdb running MiXCR on the 5' RACE reads. Of around 39,000 distinct CDR3 sequences listed, 5% to 6% are singletons. This clonotype was recorded many times. This CDR3 has 18 amino acids. The germline V gene encodes CDR1 LGHNA and CDR2 YSLEER. V was shortened by 1 base and J by 1 base, with 19 bases between the two germline ends. This receptor was identified in an adult who was a healthcare worker with PCR-confirmed SARS-CoV-2 infection or an uninfected control (not recorded which). The V call is TRBV4-3, the J call TRBJ1-1; no firm D call. Material: whole blood, obtained at baseline. CDR3 nucleotides: TGCGCCAGCAGCCAAGGGCCAGGAGGTGAAGTCCAGAACACTGAAGCTTTCTTT. Protein sequence: CASSQGPGGEVQNTEAFF.